This T cell receptor beta chain comes out of a study of early T cells in non-severe SARS-CoV-2 infection. This CDR3 contains 14 residues. V was trimmed by 1 base and J by 5 bases, leaving 9 bases between them. Germline-derived CDR1 and CDR2 are LNHNV and YYDKDF (reference sequence). This clonotype came up many times. Individual cDNA molecules each received unique molecular identifiers attached to them. In TCRdb, the 5' RACE reads were re-called with MiXCR into one record per CDR3 protein. This table holds approximately 70,000 distinct CDR3 sequences, about 5% found once. This sequence was found in an adult who was a healthcare worker with PCR-confirmed SARS-CoV-2 infection or an uninfected control (not recorded which). The V gene is TRBV15, the J gene TRBJ2-4; no firm D call. The sample in question was whole blood, obtained at baseline. In DNA form, the CDR3 reads TGTGCCACCAGCAGAGGAGGCTTCGAAAACATTCAGTACTTC. Its translation is CATSRGGFENIQYF.